This T cell receptor (beta chain) was recovered during a study of CD8+ T cells in alopecia areata. The sequencing template was cDNA reverse transcribed from extracted RNA. Using immunoSEQ multiplex PCR, the repertoire was profiled, and TCRdb retains in-frame clones only, with some absent. Among about 200,000 clones listed, roughly 56% were seen once. Findings and limits, study-wide: Scalp samples also yield sequences of resident alphabeta T cells from normal skin. Clarity of TCR sharing across patients fell short of that in mice, possibly HLA-related. Clonality in lesional scalp, especially alopecia totalis/universalis, exceeded that of normal scalp.

A few counts support this clone. Its antigen is as yet unknown. Trimming removed 5 bases from V and 6 bases from J, with 10 bases in between. The CDR3 spans 12 residues. Germline V CDR1 and CDR2: MGHDK, SYGVNS. Sorting from PBMCs produced CD4+ and CD8+ T cells. The V and J genes are TRBV25-1 and TRBJ1-2; tentatively, D is TRBD1 (5 bases). The sequenced sample consisted of CD8+ T cells sorted from blood. The source is a human donor in good health. CDR3 bases: TGTGCCAGCAGTAAGGGGCTGAATGGCTACACCTTC. It encodes CASSKGLNGYTF.